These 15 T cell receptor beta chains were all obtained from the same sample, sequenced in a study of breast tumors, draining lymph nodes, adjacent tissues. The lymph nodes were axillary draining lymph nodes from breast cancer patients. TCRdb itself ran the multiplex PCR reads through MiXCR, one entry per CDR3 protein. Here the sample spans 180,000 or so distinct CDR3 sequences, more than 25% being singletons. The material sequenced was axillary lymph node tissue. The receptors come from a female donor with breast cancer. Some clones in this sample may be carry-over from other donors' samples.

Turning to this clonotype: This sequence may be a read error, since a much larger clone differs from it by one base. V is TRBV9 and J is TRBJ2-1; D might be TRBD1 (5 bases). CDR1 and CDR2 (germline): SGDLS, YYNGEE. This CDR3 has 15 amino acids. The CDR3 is CASSVSGLSNNEPFF. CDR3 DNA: TGTGCCAGCAGCGTATCAGGGCTCAGCAACAATGAGCCGTTCTTC. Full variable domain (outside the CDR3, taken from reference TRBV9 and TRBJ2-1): DSGVTQTPKHLITATGQRVTLRCSPRSGDLSVYWYQQSLDQGLQFLIQYYNGEERAKGNILERFSAQQFPDLHSELNLSSLELGDSALYFCASSVSGLSNNEPFFGPGTRLTVL.

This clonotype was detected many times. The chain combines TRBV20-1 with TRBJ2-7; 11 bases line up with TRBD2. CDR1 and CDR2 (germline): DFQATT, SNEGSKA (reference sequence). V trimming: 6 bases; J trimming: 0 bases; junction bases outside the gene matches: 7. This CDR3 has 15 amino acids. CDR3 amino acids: CSALSLAGVSYEQYF. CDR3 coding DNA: TGCAGTGCCCTTTCACTAGCGGGAGTCTCCTACGAGCAGTACTTC.

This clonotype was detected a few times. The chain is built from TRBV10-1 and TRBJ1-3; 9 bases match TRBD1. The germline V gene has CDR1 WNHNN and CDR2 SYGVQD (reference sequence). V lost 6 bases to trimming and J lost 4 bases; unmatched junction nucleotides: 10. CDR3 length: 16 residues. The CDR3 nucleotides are TGCGCCAGCAGAGGACAGGGGCAATGTGTGGGAAACACCATATATTTT. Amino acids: CASRGQGQCVGNTIYF.

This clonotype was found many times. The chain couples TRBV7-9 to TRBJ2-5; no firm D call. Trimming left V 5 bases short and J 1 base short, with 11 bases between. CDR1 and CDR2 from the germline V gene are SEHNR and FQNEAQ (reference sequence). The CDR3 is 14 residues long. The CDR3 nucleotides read TGTGCCAGCAGCAAACCGGGCCCCCAAGAGACCCAGTACTTC. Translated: CASSKPGPQETQYF. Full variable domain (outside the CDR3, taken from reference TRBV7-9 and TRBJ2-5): DTGVSQNPRHKITKRGQNVTFRCDPISEHNRLYWYRQTLGQGPEFLTYFQNEAQLEKSRLLSDRFSAERPKGSFSTLEIQRTEQGDSAMYLCASSKPGPQETQYFGPGTRLLVL.

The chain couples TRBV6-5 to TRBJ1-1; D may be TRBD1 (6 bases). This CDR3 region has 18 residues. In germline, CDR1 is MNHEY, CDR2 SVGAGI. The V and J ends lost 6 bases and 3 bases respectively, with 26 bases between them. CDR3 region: CASSKPHGGGVPDTEAFF. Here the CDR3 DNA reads TGTGCCAGCAGCAAACCCCACGGGGGGGGCGTGCCGGACACTGAAGCTTTCTTT.

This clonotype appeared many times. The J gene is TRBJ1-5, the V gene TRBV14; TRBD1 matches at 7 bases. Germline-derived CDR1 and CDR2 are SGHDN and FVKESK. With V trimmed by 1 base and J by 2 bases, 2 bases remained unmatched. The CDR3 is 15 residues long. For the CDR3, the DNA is TGTGCCAGCAGCCAAGGACAGGGAGGCAATCAGCCCCAGCATTTT. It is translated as CASSQGQGGNQPQHF.

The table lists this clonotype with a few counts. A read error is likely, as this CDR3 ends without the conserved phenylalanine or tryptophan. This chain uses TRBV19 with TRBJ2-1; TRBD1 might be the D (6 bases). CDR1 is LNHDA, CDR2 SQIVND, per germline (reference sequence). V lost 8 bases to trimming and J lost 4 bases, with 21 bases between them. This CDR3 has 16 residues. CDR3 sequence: CASSLDTGIQYNEQFS. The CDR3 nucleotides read TGTGCCAGTTCCCTCGATACAGGGATTCAATACAATGAGCAGTTCTCC.

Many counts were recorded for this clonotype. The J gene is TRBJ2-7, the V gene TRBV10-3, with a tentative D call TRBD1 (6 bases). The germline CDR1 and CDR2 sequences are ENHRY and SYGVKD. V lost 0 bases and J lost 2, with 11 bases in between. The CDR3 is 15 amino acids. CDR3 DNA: TGTGCCATCAGTGAGTCTGTGGGGGCCGCCTACGAGCAGTACTTC. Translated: CAISESVGAAYEQYF.

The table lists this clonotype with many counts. The DNA for the CDR3 is TGCAGTGCTAGGGTAGCGGGGACTGATACGCAGTATTTT. It yields the protein CSARVAGTDTQYF. The chain employs TRBV20-1 and TRBJ2-3, with 8 bases matching TRBD2. CDR3 size: 13 residues. Germline V gene lookup returns CDR1 DFQATT and CDR2 SNEGSKA (reference sequence). V shed 3 bases and J 6 bases; nucleotides not matched to a gene: 5.

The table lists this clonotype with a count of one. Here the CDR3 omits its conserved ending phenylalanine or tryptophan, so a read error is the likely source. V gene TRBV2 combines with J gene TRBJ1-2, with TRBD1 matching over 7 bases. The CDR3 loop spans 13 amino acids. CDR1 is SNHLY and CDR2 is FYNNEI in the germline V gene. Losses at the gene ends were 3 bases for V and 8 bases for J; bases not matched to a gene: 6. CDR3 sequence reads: CASSEGQIDGYTL. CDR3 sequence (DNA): TGTGCCAGCAGTGAGGGACAGATTGACGGCTACACCCTC.

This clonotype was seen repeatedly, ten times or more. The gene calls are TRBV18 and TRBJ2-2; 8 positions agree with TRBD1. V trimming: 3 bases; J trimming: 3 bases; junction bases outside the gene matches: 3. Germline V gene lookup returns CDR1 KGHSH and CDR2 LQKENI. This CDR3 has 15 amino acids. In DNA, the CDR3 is TGTGCCAGCTCACCCAGGGGGCCGTACACCGGGGAGCTGTTTTTT. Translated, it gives CASSPRGPYTGELFF.

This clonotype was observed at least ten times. The CDR3 coding sequence is TGTGCCAGCAGTTACCGACTAAAATACGAGCAGTACTTC. Its protein is CASSYRLKYEQYF. The chain couples TRBV6-5 to TRBJ2-7; a possible D gene is TRBD2 (5 bases). This CDR3 has 13 amino acids. Germline V CDR1 and CDR2: MNHEY, SVGAGI. Trimming shortened V by 2 bases and J by 4 bases, and 9 bases separated the two germline ends.

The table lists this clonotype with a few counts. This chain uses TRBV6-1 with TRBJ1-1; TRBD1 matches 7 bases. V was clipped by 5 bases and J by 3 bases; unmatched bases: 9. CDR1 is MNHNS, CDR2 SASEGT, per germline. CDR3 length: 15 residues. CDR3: CASSSGTESYTEAFF. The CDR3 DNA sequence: TGTGCCAGCAGTTCCGGGACAGAATCCTACACTGAAGCTTTCTTT.

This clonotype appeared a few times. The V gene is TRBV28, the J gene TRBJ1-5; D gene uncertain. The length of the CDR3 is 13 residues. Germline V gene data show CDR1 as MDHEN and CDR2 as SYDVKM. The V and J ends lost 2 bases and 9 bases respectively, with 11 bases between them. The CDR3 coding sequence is TGTGCCAGCAGTTTAGGAAAAGGGAGGCCCCAGCATTTT. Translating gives CASSLGKGRPQHF.

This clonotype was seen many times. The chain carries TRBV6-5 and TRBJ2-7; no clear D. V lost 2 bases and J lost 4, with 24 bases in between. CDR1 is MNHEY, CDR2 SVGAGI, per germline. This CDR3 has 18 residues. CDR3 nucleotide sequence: TGTGCCAGCAGTTACGGACGGCCCGGAATCCCTTTCACTTACGAGCAGTACTTC. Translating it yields CASSYGRPGIPFTYEQYF.